Sequencing of this T cell receptor beta chain was carried out in a study of cytomegalovirus exposure and HLA in healthy donors. Study results and caveats: A later analysis found most CMV-associated TCR beta chains apparently HLA-restricted. Upon later analysis, HLA-associated TCR beta chains proved more clonally expanded than other, equally common chains. The investigators catalogued some 150 TCR beta chains as cytomegalovirus-associated.

A word on this clone: As yet, its antigen is unknown. The junction does not match germline at one end; this may be a read error.

Researchers ran the PCR with 60 Vbeta and 13 Jbeta primers. TCRdb keeps only in-frame clones here, not all; method: immunoSEQ multiplex PCR. The sample lists 85,000 to 100,000 clones; roughly three quarters were seen once. All donors participated as healthy donors of bone marrow. The clonotype originates from a woman aged 40 to 55 in good health and CMV-seronegative. The specimen was PBMCs.

The CDR3 DNA follows: TGTGCTAGCAGCTTGGGCTCAAACACTGAAGCTTTCTTT. It translates to CASSLGSNTEAFF. This rearrangement joins TRBV7-7 to TRBJ1-1; no definite D call. From germline, CDR1 is SSHAT and CDR2 FNYEAQ (reference sequence). The CDR3 runs 13 residues.